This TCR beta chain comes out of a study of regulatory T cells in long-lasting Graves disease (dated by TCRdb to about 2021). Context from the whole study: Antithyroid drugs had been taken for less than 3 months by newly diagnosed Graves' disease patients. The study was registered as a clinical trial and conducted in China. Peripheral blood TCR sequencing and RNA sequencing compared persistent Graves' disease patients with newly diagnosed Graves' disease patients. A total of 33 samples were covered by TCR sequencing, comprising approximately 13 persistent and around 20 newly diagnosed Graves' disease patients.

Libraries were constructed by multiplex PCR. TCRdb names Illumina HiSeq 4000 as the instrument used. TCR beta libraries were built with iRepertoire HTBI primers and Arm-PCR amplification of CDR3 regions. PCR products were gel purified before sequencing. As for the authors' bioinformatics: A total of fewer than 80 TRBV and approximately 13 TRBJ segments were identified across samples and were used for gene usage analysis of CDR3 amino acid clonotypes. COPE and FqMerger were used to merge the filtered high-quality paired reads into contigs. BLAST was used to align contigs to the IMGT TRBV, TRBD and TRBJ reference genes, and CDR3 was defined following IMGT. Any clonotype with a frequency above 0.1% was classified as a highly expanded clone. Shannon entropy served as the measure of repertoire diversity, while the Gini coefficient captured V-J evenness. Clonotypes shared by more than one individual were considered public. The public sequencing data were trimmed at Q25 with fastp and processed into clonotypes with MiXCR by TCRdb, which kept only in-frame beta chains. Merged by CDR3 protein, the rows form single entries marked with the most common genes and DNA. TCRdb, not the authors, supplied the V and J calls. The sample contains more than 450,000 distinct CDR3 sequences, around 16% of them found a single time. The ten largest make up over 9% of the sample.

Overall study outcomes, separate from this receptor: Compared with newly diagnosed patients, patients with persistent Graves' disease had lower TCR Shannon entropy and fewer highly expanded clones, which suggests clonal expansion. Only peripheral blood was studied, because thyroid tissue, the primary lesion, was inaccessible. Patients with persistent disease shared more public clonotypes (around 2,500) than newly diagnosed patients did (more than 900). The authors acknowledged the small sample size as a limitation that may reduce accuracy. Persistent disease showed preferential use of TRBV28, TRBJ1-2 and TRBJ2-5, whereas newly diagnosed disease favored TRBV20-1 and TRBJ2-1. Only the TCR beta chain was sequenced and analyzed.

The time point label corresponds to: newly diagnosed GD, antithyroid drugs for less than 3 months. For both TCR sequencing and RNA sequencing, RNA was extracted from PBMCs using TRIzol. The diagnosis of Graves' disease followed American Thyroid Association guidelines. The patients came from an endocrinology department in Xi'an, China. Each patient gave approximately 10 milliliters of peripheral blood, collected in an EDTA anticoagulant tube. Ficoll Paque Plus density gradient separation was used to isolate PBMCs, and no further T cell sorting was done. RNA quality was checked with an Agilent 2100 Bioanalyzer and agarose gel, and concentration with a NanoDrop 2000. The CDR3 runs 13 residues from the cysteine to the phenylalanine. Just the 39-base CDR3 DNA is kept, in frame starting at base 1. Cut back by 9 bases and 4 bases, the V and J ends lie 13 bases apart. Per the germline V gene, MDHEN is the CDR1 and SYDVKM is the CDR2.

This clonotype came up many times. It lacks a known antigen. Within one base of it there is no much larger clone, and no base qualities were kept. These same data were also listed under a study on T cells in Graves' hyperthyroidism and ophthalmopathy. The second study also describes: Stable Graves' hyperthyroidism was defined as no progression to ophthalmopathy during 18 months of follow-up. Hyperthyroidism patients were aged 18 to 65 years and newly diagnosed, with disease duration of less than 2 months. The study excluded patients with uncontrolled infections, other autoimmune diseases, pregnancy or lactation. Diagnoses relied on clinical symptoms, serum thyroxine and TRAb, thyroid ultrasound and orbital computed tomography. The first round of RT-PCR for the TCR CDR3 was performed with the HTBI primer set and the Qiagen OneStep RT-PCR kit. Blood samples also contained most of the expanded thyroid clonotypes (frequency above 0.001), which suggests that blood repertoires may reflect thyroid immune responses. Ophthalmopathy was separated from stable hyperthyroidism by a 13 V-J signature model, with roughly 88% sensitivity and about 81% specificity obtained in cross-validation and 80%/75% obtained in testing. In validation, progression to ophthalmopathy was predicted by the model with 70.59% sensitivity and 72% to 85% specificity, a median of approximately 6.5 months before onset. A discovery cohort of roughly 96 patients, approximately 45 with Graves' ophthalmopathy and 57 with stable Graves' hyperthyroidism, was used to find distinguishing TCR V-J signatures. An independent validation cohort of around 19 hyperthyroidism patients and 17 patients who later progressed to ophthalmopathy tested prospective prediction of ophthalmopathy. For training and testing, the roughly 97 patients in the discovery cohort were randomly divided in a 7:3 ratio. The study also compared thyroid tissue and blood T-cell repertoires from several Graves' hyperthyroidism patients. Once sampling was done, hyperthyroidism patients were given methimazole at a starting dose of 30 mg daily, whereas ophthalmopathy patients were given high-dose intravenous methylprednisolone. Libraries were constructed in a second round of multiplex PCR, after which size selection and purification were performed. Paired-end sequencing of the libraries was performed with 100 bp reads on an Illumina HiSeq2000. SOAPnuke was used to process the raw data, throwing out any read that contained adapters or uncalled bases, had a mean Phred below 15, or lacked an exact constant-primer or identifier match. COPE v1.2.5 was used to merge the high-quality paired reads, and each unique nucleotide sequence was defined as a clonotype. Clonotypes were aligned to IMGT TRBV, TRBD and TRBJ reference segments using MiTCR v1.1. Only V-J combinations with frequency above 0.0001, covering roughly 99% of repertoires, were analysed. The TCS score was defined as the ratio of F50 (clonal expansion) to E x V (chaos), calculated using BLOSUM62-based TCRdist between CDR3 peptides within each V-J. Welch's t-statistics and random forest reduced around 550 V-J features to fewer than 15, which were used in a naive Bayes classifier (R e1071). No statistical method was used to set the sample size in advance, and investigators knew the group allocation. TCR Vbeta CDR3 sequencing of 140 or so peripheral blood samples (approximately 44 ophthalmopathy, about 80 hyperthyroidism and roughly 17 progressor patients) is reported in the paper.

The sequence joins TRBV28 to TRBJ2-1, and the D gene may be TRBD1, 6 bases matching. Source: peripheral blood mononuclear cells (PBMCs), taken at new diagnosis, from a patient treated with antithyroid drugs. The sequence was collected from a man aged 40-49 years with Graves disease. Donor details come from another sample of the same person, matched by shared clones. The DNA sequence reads TGTGCCAGTCAGGGGTCTATTTACAATGAGCAGTTCTTC. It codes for CASQGSIYNEQFF. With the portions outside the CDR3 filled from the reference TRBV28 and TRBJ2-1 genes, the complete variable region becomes DVKVTQSSRYLVKRTGEKVFLECVQDMDHENMFWYRQDPGLGLRLIYFSYDVKMKEKGDIPEGYSVSREKKERFSLILESASTNQTSMYLCASQGSIYNEQFFGPGTRLTVL.